The rows below give T cell receptor beta chains drawn from one sample of a study of blood T cells in healthy people across ages. TCRdb re-derived calls from the 5' RACE reads in MiXCR, one entry per CDR3 protein. This sample has approximately 900,000 distinct CDR3 sequences, with approximately 32% found just once. The same specimen was also included in a second study, on T cells of mothers and their children.

Sequenced material: blood. The receptor source for this set is a middle-aged woman in good health. Both conserved end residues are part of each CDR3. A D gene is named only where the DNA matches it firmly. Clone size appears in some rows only: once, few, many, or a class for an expanded clone.

j_gene,d_gene,abundance,v_gene,CDR3nt,CDR3aa
TRBJ2-4,TRBD2,.,TRBV20-1,TGCAGTGCTAGAATTAGCGGGGGGGCTTTCGCTACGGGGAGGGAGCAGTACTTC,CSARISGGAFATGREQYF
TRBJ2-4,.,.,TRBV30,TGTGCCTACCAAGGTTCCAGGGAAGATTTATTTTTAGCCAAAAACATTCAGTACTTC,CAYQGSREDLFLAKNIQYF
TRBJ2-7,.,once,TRBV28,TGTGCCAGCAGTTTCCCTGCCGGGGCTACTTCCAGACTCTCCTACGAGCAGTACTTC,CASSFPAGATSRLSYEQYF
TRBJ2-1,.,few,TRBV12-3/TRBV12-4,TGTGCCAGCAGCGTCGAGCTCTCGCGGTACAATGAGCAGTTCTTC,CASSVELSRYNEQFF
TRBJ2-1,.,.,TRBV27,TGTGCCAGCAGTTTAATGAGTGGGCAGGGTAGCTACAATGAGCAGTTCTTC,CASSLMSGQGSYNEQFF
TRBJ2-5,.,.,TRBV10-3,TGTGCCATCAACCGGGAACCTACCAGCAAGCAGTACTTC,CAINREPTSKQYF
TRBJ1-1,.,.,TRBV30,TGTGCCTGGAGTAGGGGGGGGGCTGGCATGAACACTGAAGCTTTCTTT,CAWSRGGAGMNTEAFF
TRBJ2-7,.,few,TRBV13,TGTGCCAGCAGCCCCGGACGGCTGTCCTACGAGCAGTACTTC,CASSPGRLSYEQYF
TRBJ2-5,TRBD1,.,TRBV5-1,TGCGCTAGCAGCTGGGGACAGGGGGCAGTAACCCAGTACTTC,CASSWGQGAVTQYF
TRBJ1-1,TRBD1,.,TRBV12-3/TRBV12-4,TGTGCCAGCATTCTAGGGGACAGGAACACTGAAGCTTTCTTT,CASILGDRNTEAFF
TRBJ2-1,.,.,TRBV7-2,TGTGCCAGCAGCTCGTACCCCTACAATGAGCAGTTCTTC,CASSSYPYNEQFF
TRBJ2-2,.,.,TRBV29-1,TGCAGCGTCCTCGAGGGGACGAACACCGGGGAGCTGTTTTTT,CSVLEGTNTGELFF
TRBJ1-2,.,.,TRBV19,TGTGCCAGTAGTATACAAGGGTCCGGCGGCTATGGCTACACCTTC,CASSIQGSGGYGYTF
TRBJ1-4,.,.,TRBV3-1,TGTGCCAGCAGCCCCCCGCAGGCCCAAGGAGAAAAACTGTTTTTT,CASSPPQAQGEKLFF
TRBJ2-5,.,.,TRBV12-3/TRBV12-4,TGTGCCAGCAGCCTCCCTGCCGGGGGACAGACCCAGTACTTC,CASSLPAGGQTQYF
TRBJ2-5,.,once,TRBV11-2,TGTGCCAGCAGCCCAGGACAGCAGTTGGGGACCCGGTACTTC,CASSPGQQLGTRYF
TRBJ1-2,TRBD1,many,TRBV4-3,TGCGCCAGCAGCCTATTGACAGGGGTCTCTAACTATGGCTACACCTTC,CASSLLTGVSNYGYTF
TRBJ2-3,.,many,TRBV6-5,TGTGCCAGCAGGAGAGGTTCCTTCACAAATACGCAGTATTTT,CASRRGSFTNTQYF
TRBJ2-7,.,.,TRBV24-1,TGTGCCACCAGTGACTCGGGGTTTACGGCGGCGCAGTACTTC,CATSDSGFTAAQYF
TRBJ2-3,.,.,TRBV4-2,TGTGCCAGCAGCCAAGATGTTGGGGGAGCAGATACGCAGTATTTT,CASSQDVGGADTQYF
TRBJ1-3,.,.,TRBV28,TGTGCCAGCGTAACTACTGGAAACACCATATATTTT,CASVTTGNTIYF
TRBJ2-1,TRBD2,.,TRBV29-1,TGCAGCGTTGATCCCCGACCGGGGGGGGGATACAATGAGCAGTTCTTC,CSVDPRPGGGYNEQFF
TRBJ2-1,TRBD2,.,TRBV15,TGTGCCACCAGCAGACTAGCGGGAGGCTCCTACAATGAGCAGTTCTTC,CATSRLAGGSYNEQFF
TRBJ2-3,TRBD1,.,TRBV28,TGTGCCAGCAGTTACGATGGACAGGGCCCGCAGTATTTT,CASSYDGQGPQYF
TRBJ2-1,.,.,TRBV5-6,TGTGCCAGCAGCTTCCAGACCATCGGCGGGCAGTTCTTC,CASSFQTIGGQFF
TRBJ2-7,.,many,TRBV20-1,TGCAGTGCTAGGTGGGCTGCCTACGAGCAGTACTTC,CSARWAAYEQYF
TRBJ2-3,TRBD1,.,TRBV20-1,TGCAGTGCTAGGAACAGGGGTCTCCACACAGATACGCAGTATTTT,CSARNRGLHTDTQYF
TRBJ1-1,.,many,TRBV20-1,TGCAGTGCTAGAGACGACACTGAAGCTTTCTTT,CSARDDTEAFF
TRBJ1-1,.,.,TRBV29-1,TGCAGCTTCTCCGCCAGGCAGAACACTGAAGCTTTCTTT,CSFSARQNTEAFF
TRBJ1-2,.,.,TRBV2,TGTGCCAGCAGTGAAACCCAGGGGCTCACCTATGGCTACACCTTC,CASSETQGLTYGYTF
TRBJ2-5,TRBD1,once,TRBV10-3,TGTGCCATCAGTGAGCGGGACAGCCAAGAGACCCAGTACTTC,CAISERDSQETQYF
TRBJ2-1,TRBD1,few,TRBV20-1,TGCAGTGCGAACGGACAGGGGGCGCGGGATGAGCAGTTCTTC,CSANGQGARDEQFF